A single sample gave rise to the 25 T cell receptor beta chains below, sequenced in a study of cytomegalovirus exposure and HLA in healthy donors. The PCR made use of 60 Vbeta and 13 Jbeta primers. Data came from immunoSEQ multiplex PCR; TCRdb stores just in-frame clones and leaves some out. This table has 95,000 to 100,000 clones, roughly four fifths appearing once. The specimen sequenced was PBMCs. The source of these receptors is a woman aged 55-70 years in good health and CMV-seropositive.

CDR3 DNA: TGTGCCAGCAGTTTATCGAGGTCAAGGAATTCACCCCTCCACTTT. As protein: CASSLSRSRNSPLHF. V is TRBV28 and J is TRBJ1-6; the D is unclear. CDR1 is MDHEN and CDR2 is SYDVKM in the germline V gene. This CDR3 has 15 amino acids. Trimming left V 1 base short and J 7 bases short, with 11 bases between.

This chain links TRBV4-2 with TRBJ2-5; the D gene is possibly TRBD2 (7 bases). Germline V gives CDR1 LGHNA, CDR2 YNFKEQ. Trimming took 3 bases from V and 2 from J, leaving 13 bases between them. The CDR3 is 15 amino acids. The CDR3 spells CASSQGGRLQETQYF. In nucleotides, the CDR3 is TGTGCCAGCAGCCAGGGGGGGCGGCTACAAGAGACCCAGTACTTC.

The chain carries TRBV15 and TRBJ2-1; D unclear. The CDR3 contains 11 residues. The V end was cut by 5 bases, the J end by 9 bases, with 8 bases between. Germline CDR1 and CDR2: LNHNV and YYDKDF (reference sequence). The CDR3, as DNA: TGTGCCACCAGCGGTTATAGTGAGCAGTTCTTC. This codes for CATSGYSEQFF.

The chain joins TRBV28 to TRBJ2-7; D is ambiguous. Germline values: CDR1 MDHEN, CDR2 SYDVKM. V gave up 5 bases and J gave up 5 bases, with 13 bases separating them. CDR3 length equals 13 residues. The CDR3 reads CASSILEANEQYF. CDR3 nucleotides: TGTGCCAGCAGTATTCTCGAAGCCAACGAGCAGTACTTC. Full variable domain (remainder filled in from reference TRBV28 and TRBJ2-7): DVKVTQSSRYLVKRTGEKVFLECVQDMDHENMFWYRQDPGLGLRLIYFSYDVKMKEKGDIPEGYSVSREKKERFSLILESASTNQTSMYLCASSILEANEQYFGPGTRLTVT.

The CDR3 DNA is TGTGCCAGTAGTGGCAGGGGAACGTACGAGCAGTACTTC. Translating it yields CASSGRGTYEQYF. This chain links TRBV19 with TRBJ2-7; possible D gene TRBD1, 6 bases. The germline V gene has CDR1 LNHDA and CDR2 SQIVND (reference sequence). This CDR3 has 13 amino acids. The V end lost 5 bases, the J end lost 4 bases, and 12 bases lay between the germline ends.

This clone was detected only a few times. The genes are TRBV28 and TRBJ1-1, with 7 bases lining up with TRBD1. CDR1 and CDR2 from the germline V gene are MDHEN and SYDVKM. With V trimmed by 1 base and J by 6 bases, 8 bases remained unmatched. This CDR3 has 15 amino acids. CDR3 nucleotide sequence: TGTGCCAGCAGTTTATCGGTCAGGGGGAATTCTGAAGCTTTCTTT. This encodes CASSLSVRGNSEAFF.

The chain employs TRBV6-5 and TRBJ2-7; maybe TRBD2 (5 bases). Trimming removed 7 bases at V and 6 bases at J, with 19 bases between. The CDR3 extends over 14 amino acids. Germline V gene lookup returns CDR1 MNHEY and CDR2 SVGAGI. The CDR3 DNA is TGTGCCAGCACCTACAGATCGGGGTCGGGCGAGCAGTACTTC. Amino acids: CASTYRSGSGEQYF.

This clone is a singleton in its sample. CDR3 in DNA: TGTGCCAGCAGACCCGACAGGGGTAAAGAGACCCAGTACTTC. It specifies CASRPDRGKETQYF. This chain connects TRBV2 to TRBJ2-5, with 8 bases matching TRBD1. Germline lookup yields CDR1 SNHLY and CDR2 FYNNEI. With V trimmed by 6 bases and J by 3 bases, 6 bases remained unmatched. The CDR3 consists of 14 residues.

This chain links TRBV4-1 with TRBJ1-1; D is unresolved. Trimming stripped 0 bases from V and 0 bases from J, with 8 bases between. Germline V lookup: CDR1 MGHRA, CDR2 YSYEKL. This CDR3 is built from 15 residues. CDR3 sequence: CASSQETEMNTEAFF. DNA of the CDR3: TGCGCCAGCAGCCAAGAAACAGAAATGAACACTGAAGCTTTCTTT.

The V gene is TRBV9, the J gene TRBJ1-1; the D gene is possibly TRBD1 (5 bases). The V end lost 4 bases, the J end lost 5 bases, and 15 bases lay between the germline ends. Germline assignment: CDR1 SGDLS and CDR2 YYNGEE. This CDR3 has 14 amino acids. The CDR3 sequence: CASSPDSRSTEAFF. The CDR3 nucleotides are TGTGCCAGCAGCCCTGACAGCCGATCGACTGAAGCTTTCTTT.

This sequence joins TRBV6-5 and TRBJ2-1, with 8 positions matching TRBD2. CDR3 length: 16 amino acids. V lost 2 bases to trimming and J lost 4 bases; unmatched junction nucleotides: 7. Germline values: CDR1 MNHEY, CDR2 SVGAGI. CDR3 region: CASSYLRTSLYNEQFF. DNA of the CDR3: TGTGCCAGCAGTTACCTGCGGACTAGCTTGTACAATGAGCAGTTCTTC.

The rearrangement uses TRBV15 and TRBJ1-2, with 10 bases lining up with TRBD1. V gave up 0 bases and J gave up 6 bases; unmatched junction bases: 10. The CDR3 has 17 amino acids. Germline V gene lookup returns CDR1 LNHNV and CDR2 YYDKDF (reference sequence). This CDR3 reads CATSRDLADRGPHGYTF. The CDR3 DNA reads TGTGCCACCAGCAGAGATTTGGCCGACAGGGGGCCTCATGGCTACACCTTC.

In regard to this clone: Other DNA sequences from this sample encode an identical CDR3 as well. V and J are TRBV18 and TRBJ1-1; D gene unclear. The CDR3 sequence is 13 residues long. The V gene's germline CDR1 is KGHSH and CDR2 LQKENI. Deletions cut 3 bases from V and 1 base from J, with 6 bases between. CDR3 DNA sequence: TGTGCCAGCTCACCGTCCGGGAACACTGAAGCTTTCTTT. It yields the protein CASSPSGNTEAFF. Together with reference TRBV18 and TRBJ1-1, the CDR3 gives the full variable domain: NAGVMQNPRHLVRRRGQEARLRCSPMKGHSHVYWYRQLPEEGLKFMVYLQKENIIDESGMPKERFSAEFPKEGPSILRIQQVVRGDSAAYFCASSPSGNTEAFFGQGTRLTVV.

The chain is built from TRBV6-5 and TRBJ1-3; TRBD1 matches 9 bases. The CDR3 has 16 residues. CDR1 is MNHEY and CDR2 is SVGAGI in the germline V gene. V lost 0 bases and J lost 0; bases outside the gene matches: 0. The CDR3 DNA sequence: TGTGCCAGCAGTTACTCGACAGGGGGCTCTGGAAACACCATATATTTT. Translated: CASSYSTGGSGNTIYF.

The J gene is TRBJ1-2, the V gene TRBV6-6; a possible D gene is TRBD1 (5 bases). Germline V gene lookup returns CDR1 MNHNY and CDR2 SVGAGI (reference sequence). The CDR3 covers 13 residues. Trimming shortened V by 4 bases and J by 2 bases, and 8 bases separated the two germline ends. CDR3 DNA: TGTGCCAGCAGTTTCGGGGGGAACTATGGCTACACCTTC. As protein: CASSFGGNYGYTF.

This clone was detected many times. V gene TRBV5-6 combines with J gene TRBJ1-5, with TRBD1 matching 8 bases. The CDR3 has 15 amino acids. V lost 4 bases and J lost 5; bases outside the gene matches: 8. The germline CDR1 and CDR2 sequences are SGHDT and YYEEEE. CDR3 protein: CASSPGTGSYQPQHF. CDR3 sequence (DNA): TGTGCCAGCAGCCCTGGGACAGGATCATATCAGCCCCAGCATTTT.

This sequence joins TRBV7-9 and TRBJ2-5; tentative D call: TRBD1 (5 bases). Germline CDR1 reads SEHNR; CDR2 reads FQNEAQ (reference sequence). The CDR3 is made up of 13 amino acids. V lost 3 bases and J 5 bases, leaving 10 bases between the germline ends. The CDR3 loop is CASSFDRWETQYF. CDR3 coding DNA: TGTGCCAGCAGCTTTGACAGATGGGAGACCCAGTACTTC.

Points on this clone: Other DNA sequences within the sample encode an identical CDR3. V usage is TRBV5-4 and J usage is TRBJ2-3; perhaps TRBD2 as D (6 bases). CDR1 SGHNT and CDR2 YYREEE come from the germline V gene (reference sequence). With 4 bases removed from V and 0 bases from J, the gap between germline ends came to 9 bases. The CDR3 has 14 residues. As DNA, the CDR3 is TGTGCCAGCAGCCCGAGCGGGAGCACAGATACGCAGTATTTT. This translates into CASSPSGSTDTQYF. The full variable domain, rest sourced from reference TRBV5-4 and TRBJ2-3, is ETGVTQSPTHLIKTRGQQVTLRCSSQSGHNTVSWYQQALGQGPQFIFQYYREEENGRGNFPPRFSGLQFPNYSSELNVNALELDDSALYLCASSPSGSTDTQYFGPGTRLTVL.

The chain's CDR3 is CASSLAESYNEQFF. CDR3 sequence (DNA): TGCGCCAGCAGCTTAGCGGAATCCTACAATGAGCAGTTCTTC. The chain has TRBV5-1 and TRBJ2-1, with a tentative D call TRBD2 (5 bases). Germline V gene lookup returns CDR1 SGHRS and CDR2 YFSETQ. The CDR3 contains 14 residues. Trimming removed 2 bases from V and 1 base from J, with 7 bases in between.

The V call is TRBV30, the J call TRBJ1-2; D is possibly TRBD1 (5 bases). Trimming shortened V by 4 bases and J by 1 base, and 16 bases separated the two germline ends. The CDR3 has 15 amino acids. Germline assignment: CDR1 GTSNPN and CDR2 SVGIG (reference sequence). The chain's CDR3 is CAWTGGVPLNYGYTF. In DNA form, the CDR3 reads TGTGCCTGGACGGGGGGAGTCCCCCTTAACTATGGCTACACCTTC.

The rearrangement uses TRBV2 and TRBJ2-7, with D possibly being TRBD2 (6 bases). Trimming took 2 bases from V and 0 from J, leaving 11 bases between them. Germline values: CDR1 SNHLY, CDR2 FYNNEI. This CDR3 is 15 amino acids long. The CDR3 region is CASSERGGTSYEQYF. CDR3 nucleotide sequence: TGTGCCAGCAGTGAACGCGGCGGGACCTCCTACGAGCAGTACTTC.

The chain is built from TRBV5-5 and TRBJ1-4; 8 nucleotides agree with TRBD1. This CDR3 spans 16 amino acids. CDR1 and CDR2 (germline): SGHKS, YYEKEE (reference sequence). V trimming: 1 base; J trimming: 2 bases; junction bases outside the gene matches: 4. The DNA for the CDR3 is TGTGCCAGCAGCTTGTGGCAGGGGGCGACTAATGAAAAACTGTTTTTT. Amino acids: CASSLWQGATNEKLFF. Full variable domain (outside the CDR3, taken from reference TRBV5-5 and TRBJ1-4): DAGVTQSPTHLIKTRGQQVTLRCSPISGHKSVSWYQQVLGQGPQFIFQYYEKEERGRGNFPDRFSARQFPNYSSELNVNALLLGDSALYLCASSLWQGATNEKLFFGSGTQLSVL.

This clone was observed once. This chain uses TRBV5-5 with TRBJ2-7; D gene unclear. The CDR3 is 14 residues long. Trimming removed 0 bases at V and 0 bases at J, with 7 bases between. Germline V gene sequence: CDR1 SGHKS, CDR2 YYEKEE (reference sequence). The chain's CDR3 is CASSLGTYSYEQYF. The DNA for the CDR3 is TGTGCCAGCAGCTTGGGCACCTACTCCTACGAGCAGTACTTC.

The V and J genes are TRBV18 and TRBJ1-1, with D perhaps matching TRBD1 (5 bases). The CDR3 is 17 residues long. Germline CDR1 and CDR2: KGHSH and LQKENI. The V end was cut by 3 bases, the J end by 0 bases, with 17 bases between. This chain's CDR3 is CASSPFLRAGMNTEAFF. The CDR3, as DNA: TGTGCCAGCTCACCTTTTCTCAGGGCAGGGATGAACACTGAAGCTTTCTTT.

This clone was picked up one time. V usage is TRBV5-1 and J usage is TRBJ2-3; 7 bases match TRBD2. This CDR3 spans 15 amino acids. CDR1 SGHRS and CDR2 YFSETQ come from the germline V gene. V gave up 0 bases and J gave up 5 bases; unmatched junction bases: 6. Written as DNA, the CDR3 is TGCGCCAGCAGCTTGGCCCGGGGGGAGAGAGATACGCAGTATTTT. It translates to CASSLARGERDTQYF.